The 3 T cell receptor beta chains presented below share a single source sample, sequenced in a study of cytomegalovirus exposure and HLA in healthy donors (dated by TCRdb to about 2017). Libraries came from the immunoSEQ multiplex PCR assay. The table was pulled from immuneACCESS by TCRdb, which kept in-frame rearrangements only. Such tables lose some clones; where checked, under half of the loss comes from unresolved V genes, and the rest has no known cause. In all, the sample holds about 250,000 clones, and about 90% of those were seen once. Of the sample, around 12% is held by the ten largest clones. The sequenced sample was PBMCs. The source of these receptors is a man aged 18-30 years in good health and CMV-seropositive.

The CDR3 reads CASSLTPGAQREQYF. The CDR3 nucleotides are TGTGCCAGTAGTTTGACCCCTGGGGCGCAGAGGGAGCAGTACTTC. The chain combines TRBV19 with TRBJ2-7; weak D call: TRBD1 (5 bases). This CDR3 has 15 residues. The germline V gene encodes CDR1 LNHDA and CDR2 SQIVND (reference sequence). V was cut by 5 bases and J by 7 bases, with 21 bases left in between.

The genes are TRBV7-3 and TRBJ1-1; D is perhaps TRBD1 (5 bases). The CDR3 contains 14 residues. CDR1 and CDR2 (germline): SGHTA, FQGTGA. V gave up 4 bases and J gave up 1 base, with 10 bases separating them. The CDR3: CASSSGAWNTEAFF. CDR3 DNA sequence: TGTGCCAGCAGCTCCGGGGCTTGGAACACTGAAGCTTTCTTT.

This clone appeared a single time. This sequence joins TRBV7-2 and TRBJ1-2; no firm D call. The CDR3 sequence is 14 residues long. Trimming shortened V by 5 bases and J by 1 base, and 11 bases separated the two germline ends. Germline V gives CDR1 SGHTA, CDR2 FQGNSA. As DNA, the CDR3 is TGTGCCAGCAGCCACCGATCCGGTAACTATGGCTACACCTTC. This gives the protein CASSHRSGNYGYTF. The variable domain in full, completed from reference TRBV7-2 and TRBJ1-2, reads GAGVSQSPSNKVTEKGKDVELRCDPISGHTALYWYRQSLGQGLEFLIYFQGNSAPDKSGLPSDRFSAERTGGSVSTLTIQRTQQEDSAVYLCASSHRSGNYGYTFGSGTRLTVV.